This entry concerns a single T cell receptor (beta chain). Its antigen is not known. Other nucleotide sequences from this sample produce the same CDR3. Germline V gene data show CDR1 as SEHNR and CDR2 as FQNEAQ (reference sequence). The CDR3 is 14 residues long. Between the trimmed V and J ends, which lost 5 bases and 0 bases, there was a span of 7 bases. This entry comes from a study of shared clonotypes between healthy human individuals. Whole-study findings and limits: Rarefaction showed that sequencing of sorted subsets was incomplete (despite large depth). Non-shared clonotypes had lower generation probabilities than clonotypes shared by all four sorted-subset donors.

From CD4+ cells came CD45RA+ naive and CD45RA-negative memory subsets. The DNA input per sorted-subset replicate PCR was about 190 ng, corresponding to roughly 30,000 T cell genomes. Profiled with immunoSEQ multiplex PCR; TCRdb holds only in-frame clones, not every one. The top ten hold 0.35% to 0.45% of the sample, which has about 2.4 million clones, roughly 93% seen once. The sequenced sample consisted of naive CD4+ T cells from PBMCs. Subset meaning: CD45RA+ positively selected. The chain recombines TRBV7-9 with TRBJ1-4; no definite D call. The sequence derives from a man between 18 and 35 years old in good health. Some clones in this sample may be carry-over from other donors' samples. In DNA form, the CDR3 reads TGTGCCAGCAGCCTAGGAGCAACTAATGAAAAACTGTTTTTT. Protein product: CASSLGATNEKLFF.